Following are 31 T cell receptor beta chains from one sample sequenced in a study of control samples from healthy donors and cancer patients. TCRdb's table, derived via immunoSEQ multiplex PCR, lists solely in-frame clones and lacks some. Of under 200,000 clones in the sample, 90% to 95% are singletons; the top ten hold around 15%. The sequenced sample consisted of PBMCs. These receptors were obtained from a man aged 55 to 70 with colorectal cancer.

This clone was observed a single time. The chain combines TRBV11-2 with TRBJ2-5; D gene uncertain. The CDR3 spans 13 residues. The V end lost 4 bases, the J end lost 4 bases, and 10 bases lay between the germline ends. CDR1 and CDR2 from the germline V gene are SGHAT and FQNNGV. This chain's CDR3 is CASSSELGETQYF. Written as DNA, the CDR3 is TGTGCCAGCAGCTCGGAATTGGGAGAGACCCAGTACTTC.

This clone has just one count. V and J are TRBV5-1 and TRBJ2-3; D is undetermined. Germline CDR1 reads SGHRS; CDR2 reads YFSETQ. CDR3 length: 15 amino acids. Trimming removed 2 bases at V and 1 base at J, with 11 bases between. CDR3 coding DNA: TGCGCCAGCAGCTTTAGCTTGTTCGGCACAGATACGCAGTATTTT. It specifies CASSFSLFGTDTQYF.

V is TRBV2 and J is TRBJ1-3, with a weak D call TRBD1 (6 bases). CDR3 length: 13 amino acids. Trimming left V 10 bases short and J 4 bases short, with 14 bases between. Germline assignment: CDR1 SNHLY and CDR2 FYNNEI. CDR3 residues: CATRHREGNTIYF. In DNA form, the CDR3 reads TGTGCCACTAGACACAGGGAGGGAAACACCATATATTTT.

This rearrangement joins TRBV9 to TRBJ1-2; no clear D. Germline V lookup: CDR1 SGDLS, CDR2 YYNGEE. V was pared by 0 bases and J by 5 bases, with 11 bases between. The CDR3 contains 14 residues. The CDR3 here is CASSVERESYGYTF. The CDR3 DNA reads TGTGCCAGCAGCGTAGAAAGGGAATCGTATGGCTACACCTTC.

The J gene is TRBJ2-1, the V gene TRBV7-8; 8 bases fit TRBD1. Trimming took 0 bases from V and 0 from J; bases not matched to a gene: 1. This CDR3 has 16 amino acids. Germline lookup yields CDR1 SGHVS and CDR2 FQNEAQ. Here the CDR3 DNA reads TGTGCCAGCAGCTTAGCTACAGGGGGCTCCTACAATGAGCAGTTCTTC. Translated, it gives CASSLATGGSYNEQFF.

The chain links TRBV9 to TRBJ2-7; 12 bases fit TRBD2. CDR1 and CDR2 (germline): SGDLS, YYNGEE. After removal of 3 bases from V and 10 bases from J, the junction contained 5 bases not matched to a gene. The CDR3 has 13 amino acids. As DNA, the CDR3 is TGTGCCAGCAGCGGAACTAGCGGGGGGCCTCAGTACTTC. It yields the protein CASSGTSGGPQYF.

The rearrangement joins TRBV6-1 to TRBJ1-3; TRBD1 is a possible D gene (5 bases). Between the trimmed V and J ends, which lost 1 base and 2 bases, there was a span of 12 bases. The CDR3 has 16 residues. CDR1 MNHNS and CDR2 SASEGT come from the germline V gene. CDR3 in amino acids: CASSEVWGEAGNTIYF. For the CDR3, the DNA is TGTGCCAGCAGTGAAGTTTGGGGGGAAGCTGGAAACACCATATATTTT.

The V and J genes are TRBV4-3 and TRBJ2-3; perhaps TRBD1 as D (5 bases). The CDR3 length is 15 residues. Germline V gene data show CDR1 as LGHNA and CDR2 as YSLEER. V shed 1 base and J shed 2 bases, with 10 bases lying between them. The CDR3 DNA reads TGCGCCAGCAGCCAAGGCCCAGGGCCCACAGATACGCAGTATTTT. Amino acid sequence: CASSQGPGPTDTQYF.

This chain joins TRBV29-1 and TRBJ2-7; 8 nucleotides align to TRBD2. CDR3 size: 13 residues. V lost 5 bases, J lost 9 bases, and 12 bases stayed unmatched. Germline CDR1 SQVTM, CDR2 ANQGSEA. The CDR3 here is CSVSASGPPAQYF. CDR3 coding DNA: TGCAGCGTTTCGGCTAGCGGGCCCCCGGCGCAGTACTTC.

CDR3 protein: CASSLDAVNTEAFF. DNA for the CDR3: TGTGCCAGCAGTTTGGACGCCGTGAACACTGAAGCTTTCTTT. V usage is TRBV27 and J usage is TRBJ1-1; D not resolved. Trimming cost V 3 bases and J 0 bases, with 8 bases left between them. Germline V gene sequence: CDR1 MNHEY, CDR2 SMNVEV (reference sequence). The CDR3 covers 14 residues.

The chain links TRBV20-1 to TRBJ1-4; no reliable D call. Germline CDR1 and CDR2: DFQATT and SNEGSKA (reference sequence). The germline V and J ends were trimmed by 3 bases and 5 bases, with 7 bases remaining between them. CDR3 length: 12 amino acids. CDR3 region: CSASGRNEKLFF. The CDR3 DNA follows: TGCAGTGCTAGTGGCAGGAATGAAAAACTGTTTTTT.

This CDR3 reads CASSRLWGEQTDNYGYTF. The CDR3 DNA reads TGTGCCAGCAGCCGCCTCTGGGGTGAACAGACCGATAACTATGGCTACACCTTC. J is TRBJ1-2 and V is TRBV3-1 (or the pseudogene TRBV3-2); D is ambiguous. CDR3 length: 18 amino acids. Germline assignment: CDR1 LGHDT and CDR2 YNNKEL (reference sequence). The V gene lost 4 bases and the J gene lost 1 base, with 22 bases spanning the gap.

The V call is TRBV5-1, the J call TRBJ2-7, with TRBD2 matching over 14 bases. The V gene end was trimmed by 4 bases and the J gene end by 3 bases; junction bases not matched to a gene: 3. The CDR3 loop spans 15 amino acids. Germline V lookup: CDR1 SGHRS, CDR2 YFSETQ. CDR3 bases: TGCGCCAGCAGCATAGGGACTAGCGGGGGCTACGAGCAGTACTTC. Its protein product is CASSIGTSGGYEQYF. Supplemented by reference TRBV5-1 and TRBJ2-7, the full variable domain reads KAGVTQTPRYLIKTRGQQVTLSCSPISGHRSVSWYQQTPGQGLQFLFEYFSETQRNKGNFPGRFSGRQFSNSRSEMNVSTLELGDSALYLCASSIGTSGGYEQYFGPGTRLTVT.

The chain has TRBV5-4 and TRBJ2-5; TRBD2 matches 8 bases. From germline, CDR1 is SGHNT and CDR2 YYREEE (reference sequence). This CDR3 region has 15 residues. V shed 0 bases and J 3 bases; nucleotides not matched to a gene: 4. The CDR3 protein is CASSLAGGSEETQYF. The CDR3 DNA is TGTGCCAGCAGCTTGGCGGGGGGGAGTGAAGAGACCCAGTACTTC.

The chain uses TRBV18 and TRBJ1-4, with 8 bases identical to TRBD1. This CDR3 has 14 residues. Trimming cost V 3 bases and J 6 bases; bases outside gene matches: 3. CDR1 is KGHSH, CDR2 LQKENI, per germline. Here the CDR3 reads CASSPTGAYEKLFF. In DNA, the CDR3 is TGTGCCAGCTCACCGACAGGGGCCTATGAAAAACTGTTTTTT.

The genes are TRBV19 and TRBJ2-1, with TRBD2 identical over 9 bases. The CDR3 is 15 residues long. With 4 bases clipped from V and 10 bases from J, the junction kept 11 bases outside the gene matches. Germline CDR1 is LNHDA and CDR2 is SQIVND (reference sequence). The CDR3 DNA follows: TGTGCCAGTAGTACACAAGCGGGGGGCCGTAGGGAGCAGTTCTTC. It yields the protein CASSTQAGGRREQFF.

This chain uses TRBV7-2 with TRBJ2-5, with 8 bases that match TRBD2. The V segment lost 4 bases and the J segment 5 bases; nucleotides outside the gene matches: 6. Germline V gene data show CDR1 as SGHTA and CDR2 as FQGNSA. The CDR3 length is 14 residues. The CDR3, as DNA: TGTGCCAGCAGCTCACCGCCGGGGGGGGAGACCCAGTACTTC. It is translated as CASSSPPGGETQYF.

The V gene is TRBV6-6, the J gene TRBJ1-4; no clear D. The CDR3 runs 13 residues. In germline, CDR1 is MNHNY, CDR2 SVGAGI (reference sequence). The germline V and J ends were trimmed by 6 bases and 5 bases, with 10 bases remaining between them. The CDR3 reads CASRVGANEKLFF. The CDR3 region has the DNA TGTGCCAGCAGGGTGGGAGCGAATGAAAAACTGTTTTTT.

The chain couples TRBV9 to TRBJ1-4, with unresolved D. The germline V gene has CDR1 SGDLS and CDR2 YYNGEE. CDR3 length: 14 residues. Trimming took off 4 bases at V and 7 bases at J, with 14 bases between the two ends. CDR3 protein: CASSSLSWGEKLFF. DNA of the CDR3: TGTGCCAGCAGCTCCTTATCCTGGGGTGAAAAACTGTTTTTT.

The genes are TRBV9 and TRBJ1-4, with a possible D match to TRBD1 (5 bases). This CDR3 region has 14 residues. Trimming left V 7 bases short and J 7 bases short, with 17 bases between. CDR1 is SGDLS, CDR2 YYNGEE, per germline. This chain's CDR3 is CASSTGMGLEKLFF. DNA for the CDR3: TGTGCCAGCTCAACAGGCATGGGCCTTGAAAAACTGTTTTTT.

The chain is built from TRBV18 and TRBJ1-1; possible D gene TRBD1, 6 bases. The CDR3 sequence is 14 residues long. Trimming pared 6 bases from V and 5 bases from J, leaving 16 bases between. CDR1 and CDR2 (germline): KGHSH, LQKENI. CDR3 loop: CASSRGGQETEAFF. CDR3 nucleotide sequence: TGTGCCAGCTCCCGAGGGGGGCAGGAGACTGAAGCTTTCTTT.

The genes are TRBV5-1 and TRBJ1-2, with D hard to call. The CDR3 runs 14 residues. Germline V gene sequence: CDR1 SGHRS, CDR2 YFSETQ. Trimming pared 0 bases from V and 4 bases from J, leaving 10 bases between. CDR3 DNA: TGCGCCAGCAGCTTGGAGTCAGGTCGCTATGGCTACACCTTC. It translates to CASSLESGRYGYTF.

This rearrangement joins TRBV27 to TRBJ2-7; D tentatively reads TRBD1 or TRBD2 (5 bases each). Germline V gene lookup returns CDR1 MNHEY and CDR2 SMNVEV (reference sequence). Trimming stripped 4 bases from V and 2 bases from J, with 12 bases between. The CDR3 totals 14 residues. DNA of the CDR3: TGTGCCAGCAGTTCGGGGACCAAAACCTACGAGCAGTACTTC. Translating it yields CASSSGTKTYEQYF.

V gene TRBV6-4 combines with J gene TRBJ2-7; TRBD2 is a possible D gene (6 bases). V was clipped by 8 bases and J by 4 bases, with 21 bases between them. The germline V gene encodes CDR1 MRHNA and CDR2 SNTAGT. The CDR3 is 15 amino acids. The CDR3 nucleotides are TGTGCCAGCGCCCCCGGATGGGGACTGATGTACGAGCAGTACTTC. Encoded protein: CASAPGWGLMYEQYF.

This chain connects TRBV28 to TRBJ1-1; 8 nucleotides match TRBD1. The CDR3 covers 14 residues. Germline CDR1 MDHEN, CDR2 SYDVKM. The ends lost 5 bases at V and 1 base at J; junction bases unmatched: 3. Here the CDR3 reads CASSGGQANTEAFF. The DNA of the CDR3 is TGTGCCAGCAGTGGGGGACAGGCGAACACTGAAGCTTTCTTT.

The J gene is TRBJ1-5, the V gene TRBV5-1; 7 nucleotides line up with TRBD1. CDR1 is SGHRS, CDR2 YFSETQ, per germline. This CDR3 comprises 14 residues. Losses at the gene ends were 0 bases for V and 5 bases for J; bases not matched to a gene: 2. CDR3 protein: CASSLAGGDQPQHF. CDR3 in DNA: TGCGCCAGCAGCTTGGCAGGGGGGGATCAGCCCCAGCATTTT.

The chain uses TRBV6-5 and TRBJ2-3; D is ambiguous. Trimming stripped 6 bases from V and 4 bases from J, with 8 bases between. Germline V gene sequence: CDR1 MNHEY, CDR2 SVGAGI. The CDR3 contains 12 residues. The CDR3 reads CASRPRPDTQYF. The CDR3 DNA is TGTGCCAGCAGGCCCCGCCCAGATACGCAGTATTTT.

The chain has TRBV5-1 and TRBJ2-3, with D uncertain. Germline lookup yields CDR1 SGHRS and CDR2 YFSETQ. The CDR3 is 13 residues long. V was clipped by 4 bases and J by 2 bases, with 8 bases between them. The CDR3 protein is CASSPLLTDTQYF. The CDR3 nucleotides read TGCGCCAGCAGCCCCCTCCTCACAGATACGCAGTATTTT.

This chain uses TRBV28 with TRBJ1-5; TRBD1 might be the D (6 bases). The CDR3 is 13 residues long. Germline CDR1 is MDHEN and CDR2 is SYDVKM. Trimming took off 5 bases at V and 5 bases at J, with 10 bases between the two ends. In nucleotides, the CDR3 is TGTGCCAGCAGTCCAGGGGAGGATCAGCCCCAGCATTTT. It codes for CASSPGEDQPQHF.

This chain connects TRBV5-6 to TRBJ2-5; no reliable D call. Trimming took off 0 bases at V and 2 bases at J, with 11 bases between the two ends. There are 15 residues in the CDR3. The germline V gene encodes CDR1 SGHDT and CDR2 YYEEEE. The CDR3 coding sequence is TGTGCCAGCAGCTTGGGGGCAGTAACACAAGAGACCCAGTACTTC. Encoded protein: CASSLGAVTQETQYF.

This clone turned up a few times. The rearrangement links TRBV2 to TRBJ1-2; no firm D call. The CDR3 sequence is 14 residues long. Germline loops: CDR1 SNHLY, CDR2 FYNNEI. Trimming cost V 2 bases and J 6 bases, with 13 bases left between them. The CDR3 region has the DNA TGTGCCAGCAGTGAAAATGGTTTTGTGAATGGCTACACCTTC. Its protein is CASSENGFVNGYTF.